The 17 T cell receptor beta chains in this list originate from one sample, sequenced in a study of cytomegalovirus exposure and HLA in healthy donors. Clones were read by immunoSEQ multiplex PCR, and TCRdb kept only the in-frame ones, dropping some. In the table there are about 120,000 clones, roughly nine tenths of which are singletons. The sequencing input was PBMCs. The origin of the receptors is a woman between 18 and 29 years old in good health and CMV-seronegative.

The chain combines TRBV11-2 with TRBJ2-1; TRBD2 aligns across 7 bases. This CDR3 contains 16 residues. The V gene's germline CDR1 is SGHAT and CDR2 FQNNGV. The V gene end was trimmed by 5 bases and the J gene end by 5 bases; junction bases not matched to a gene: 12. CDR3 DNA: TGTGCCAGCAGCATAACGGGGGGTCCCGACCACAATGAGCAGTTCTTC. This encodes CASSITGGPDHNEQFF.

This chain joins TRBV18 and TRBJ2-7; D unresolved. The CDR3 is made up of 15 amino acids. Trimming removed 3 bases from V and 0 bases from J, with 12 bases in between. Germline V lookup: CDR1 KGHSH, CDR2 LQKENI. CDR3 protein: CASSPSSLISYEQYF. CDR3 bases: TGTGCCAGCTCACCTAGCAGTCTCATCTCCTACGAGCAGTACTTC.

The chain recombines TRBV13 with TRBJ2-1; 7 nucleotides line up with TRBD1. Unmatched junction bases numbered 13, after V lost 4 bases and J lost 7 bases. The length of the CDR3 is 16 residues. Germline V gives CDR1 PRHDT, CDR2 FYEKMQ (reference sequence). CDR3 protein: CASSSAGQAGRNEQFF. CDR3 DNA sequence: TGTGCCAGCAGCTCCGCCGGACAGGCGGGTAGGAATGAGCAGTTCTTC.

V gene TRBV7-2 combines with J gene TRBJ2-3, with 13 bases matching TRBD2. This CDR3 contains 17 residues. Per germline, CDR1 SGHTA and CDR2 FQGNSA. Losses at the gene ends were 5 bases for V and 2 bases for J; bases not matched to a gene: 7. This chain's CDR3 is CASSLWTSGGYTDTQYF. The CDR3 coding sequence is TGTGCCAGCAGCCTCTGGACTAGCGGGGGCTACACAGATACGCAGTATTTT.

This rearrangement joins TRBV13 to TRBJ1-1; D remains unclear. V lost 5 bases to trimming and J lost 1 base, with 17 bases between them. Germline CDR1 is PRHDT and CDR2 is FYEKMQ (reference sequence). The CDR3 has 16 residues. CDR3 amino acids: CASSRTKGLGNTEAFF. The CDR3 DNA reads TGTGCCAGCAGCAGAACTAAAGGTTTAGGGAACACTGAAGCTTTCTTT.

This chain links TRBV18 with TRBJ1-2; 9 nucleotides agree with TRBD1. The J segment lost 4 bases and the V segment lost 6 bases, leaving 9 bases of the junction unmatched. CDR3 size: 15 residues. Germline V gives CDR1 KGHSH, CDR2 LQKENI. The chain's CDR3 is CASSQPGQGSYGYTF. The CDR3 nucleotides read TGTGCCAGCTCGCAACCGGGACAGGGTAGCTATGGCTACACCTTC.

Turning to this clone: Compared with germline, one end of the junction differs, possibly owing to a read error. The J gene is TRBJ2-7, the V gene TRBV20-1, with D tentatively TRBD1 (5 bases). There are 11 residues in the CDR3. The germline gives CDR1 DFQATT, CDR2 SNEGSKA (reference sequence). In nucleotides, the CDR3 is TGCAGTGCTAGAGAAAATTTCCGGACACATTTC. It specifies CSARENFRTHF.

The CDR3 loop reads CASSQGTASYEQYF. In DNA form, the CDR3 reads TGCGCCAGCAGCCAAGGGACAGCCTCCTACGAGCAGTACTTC. The V and J genes are TRBV5-1 and TRBJ2-7, with TRBD1 matching 7 bases. Looked up from germline, CDR1 is SGHRS and CDR2 is YFSETQ. The CDR3 contains 14 residues. The J segment lost 0 bases and the V segment lost 4 bases, leaving 4 bases of the junction unmatched.

The rearrangement uses TRBV4-1 and TRBJ1-2; D remains unclear. Germline CDR1 reads MGHRA; CDR2 reads YSYEKL. Deletions cut 2 bases from V and 3 bases from J, with 10 bases between. The CDR3 sequence is 14 residues long. Here the CDR3 DNA reads TGCGCCAGCAGCCAATTCGACGGAGACTATGGCTACACCTTC. Translated: CASSQFDGDYGYTF.

J is TRBJ2-5 and V is TRBV11-3, with 10 positions matching TRBD2. The CDR3 runs 17 residues. Trimming removed 3 bases from V and 7 bases from J; junction bases left unmatched: 14. Germline values: CDR1 SGHNT, CDR2 YENEEA. The CDR3, as DNA: TGTGCCAGCAGCTTCCGGACTAGCGGACCCGAGCGAGTGACCCAGTACTTC. Encoded protein: CASSFRTSGPERVTQYF.

V usage is TRBV4-2 and J usage is TRBJ2-5; possible D gene TRBD1, 5 bases. CDR1 LGHNA and CDR2 YNFKEQ come from the germline V gene. CDR3 length: 15 amino acids. Between the trimmed V and J ends, which lost 0 bases and 5 bases, there was a span of 13 bases. The CDR3: CASSQEEKGQETQYF. The CDR3, as DNA: TGTGCCAGCAGCCAAGAGGAAAAGGGGCAGGAGACCCAGTACTTC.

The chain has TRBV2 and TRBJ2-3, with 12 positions matching TRBD2. With 1 base clipped from V and 5 bases from J, the junction kept 4 bases outside the gene matches. This CDR3 spans 16 amino acids. CDR1 is SNHLY, CDR2 FYNNEI, per germline. As DNA, the CDR3 is TGTGCCAGCAGTGAAGGGCTAGCGGGGGGGGTAGATACGCAGTATTTT. Residues: CASSEGLAGGVDTQYF.

The rearrangement uses TRBV11-2 and TRBJ1-6; D is ambiguous. The CDR3 runs 16 residues. Germline CDR1 reads SGHAT; CDR2 reads FQNNGV. V was cut by 5 bases and J by 4 bases, with 15 bases left in between. The CDR3 spells CASSPSRREYNSPLHF. The CDR3 DNA is TGTGCCAGCAGCCCCAGCCGCCGGGAATATAATTCACCCCTCCACTTT.

The CDR3 DNA reads as TGTGCCAGCACCACGAGGACAGGGGGTAATTCACCCCTCCACTTT. It is translated as CASTTRTGGNSPLHF. The chain has TRBV6-4 and TRBJ1-6; 10 bases fit TRBD1. Germline trimming cut 7 bases from V and 6 bases from J; bases unmatched to any gene: 6. The CDR3 covers 15 residues. The V gene's germline CDR1 is MRHNA and CDR2 SNTAGT.

This sequence joins TRBV6-1 and TRBJ2-2, with D tentatively TRBD1 (6 bases). The CDR3 sequence is 13 residues long. CDR1 and CDR2 from the germline V gene are MNHNS and SASEGT. The V and J ends lost 9 bases and 6 bases respectively, with 14 bases between them. The CDR3 nucleotides are TGTGCCAGTTCCAGGGGTTTTCCCGGGGAGCTGTTTTTT. As protein: CASSRGFPGELFF.

This clone was detected only a few times. The chain has TRBV27 and TRBJ1-5, with 10 positions matching TRBD1. Germline assignment: CDR1 MNHEY and CDR2 SMNVEV (reference sequence). J lost 4 bases, V lost 4 bases, and 4 bases had no gene match. The CDR3 has 15 amino acids. The DNA of the CDR3 is TGTGCCAGCAGTTCTAGGACAGGGGGTAATCAGCCCCAGCATTTT. This sequence encodes CASSSRTGGNQPQHF.

The DNA for the CDR3 is TGTGCCAGCAGCGCGACCGGGACAGGGGGAAAATCACCCCTCCACTTT. This codes for CASSATGTGGKSPLHF. The chain carries TRBV9 and TRBJ1-6; TRBD1 matches at 11 bases. CDR3 length equals 16 residues. CDR1 and CDR2 (germline): SGDLS, YYNGEE. With V trimmed by 3 bases and J by 10 bases, 9 bases remained unmatched. Supplemented by reference TRBV9 and TRBJ1-6, the full variable domain reads DSGVTQTPKHLITATGQRVTLRCSPRSGDLSVYWYQQSLDQGLQFLIQYYNGEERAKGNILERFSAQQFPDLHSELNLSSLELGDSALYFCASSATGTGGKSPLHFGNGTRLTVT.